This section outlines one T cell receptor beta chain sequence together with its context. Its antigen is as yet unknown. The entry originates in a study of post-analysis software for immune sequencing data. Study at large: The study covered relapsing-remitting, secondary progressive and progressive-relapsing courses of multiple sclerosis. General study findings and limits: Patients showed TRBV5-6, TRBV5-1 and TRBV20-1 among four to six TRBV segments more frequent than in controls. Samples from a shared batch, those prepared together, strongly co-clustered by F measure. Normalized Chao1 diversity was significantly lower in multiple sclerosis patients than in controls.

The CDR3 consists of 15 residues. V was clipped by 3 bases and J by 5 bases; unmatched bases: 10. Per germline, CDR1 DFQATT and CDR2 SNEGSKA (reference sequence). TCR beta libraries were prepared from cDNA with unique molecular identifiers. TCRdb reanalysed the PCR reads using MiXCR and keeps one entry per CDR3 protein. The sample records more than 450,000 distinct CDR3 sequences, 34% being singletons. The chain employs TRBV20-1 and TRBJ2-1, with 7 positions matching TRBD2. The sample comprised blood. The TCR was taken from a girl aged 2-17 years with multiple sclerosis. CDR3 sequence (DNA): TGCAGTGCTAGCCTTACGACTAGCCAGAACAATGAGCAGTTCTTC. Its translation: CSASLTTSQNNEQFF.